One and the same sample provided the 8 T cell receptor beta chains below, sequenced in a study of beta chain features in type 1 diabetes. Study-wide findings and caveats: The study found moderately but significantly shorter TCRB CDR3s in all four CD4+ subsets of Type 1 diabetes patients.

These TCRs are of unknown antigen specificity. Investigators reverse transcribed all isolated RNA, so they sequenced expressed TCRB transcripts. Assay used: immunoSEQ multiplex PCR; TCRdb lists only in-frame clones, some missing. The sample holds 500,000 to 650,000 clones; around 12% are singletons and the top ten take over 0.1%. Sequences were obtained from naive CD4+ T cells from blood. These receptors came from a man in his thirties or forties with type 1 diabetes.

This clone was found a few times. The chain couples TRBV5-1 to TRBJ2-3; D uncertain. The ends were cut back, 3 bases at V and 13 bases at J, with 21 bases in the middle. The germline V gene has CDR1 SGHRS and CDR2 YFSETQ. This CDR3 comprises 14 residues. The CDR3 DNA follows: TGCGCCAGCAGCTCCGGGCCGGACGCCCAGACGGAGTATTTT. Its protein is CASSSGPDAQTEYF. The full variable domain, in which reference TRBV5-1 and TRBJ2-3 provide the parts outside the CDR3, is KAGVTQTPRYLIKTRGQQVTLSCSPISGHRSVSWYQQTPGQGLQFLFEYFSETQRNKGNFPGRFSGRQFSNSRSEMNVSTLELGDSALYLCASSSGPDAQTEYFGPGTRLTVL.

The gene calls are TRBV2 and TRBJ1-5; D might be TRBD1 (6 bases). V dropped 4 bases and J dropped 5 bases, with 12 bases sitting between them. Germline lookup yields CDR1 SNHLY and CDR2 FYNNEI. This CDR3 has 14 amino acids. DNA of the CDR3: TGTGCCAGCAGTGTAGGGGGGGATCATCAGCCCCAGCATTTT. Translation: CASSVGGDHQPQHF.

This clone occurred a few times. The CDR3 coding sequence is TGCGCCAGCAGGAGCGGGAGCCCCACCGGGGAGCTGTTTTTT. Translation gives CASRSGSPTGELFF. The chain links TRBV10-2 to TRBJ2-2; 8 bases fit TRBD2. Germline lookup yields CDR1 WSHSY and CDR2 SAAADI. The CDR3 length is 14 residues. With 6 bases clipped from V and 4 bases from J, the junction kept 4 bases outside the gene matches.

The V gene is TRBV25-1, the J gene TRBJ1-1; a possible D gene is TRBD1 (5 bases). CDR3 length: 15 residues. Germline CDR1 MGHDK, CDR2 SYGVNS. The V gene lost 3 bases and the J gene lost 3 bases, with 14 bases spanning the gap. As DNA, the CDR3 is TGTGCCAGCAGTGACTCTATGGGGGAGTACACTGAAGCTTTCTTT. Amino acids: CASSDSMGEYTEAFF.

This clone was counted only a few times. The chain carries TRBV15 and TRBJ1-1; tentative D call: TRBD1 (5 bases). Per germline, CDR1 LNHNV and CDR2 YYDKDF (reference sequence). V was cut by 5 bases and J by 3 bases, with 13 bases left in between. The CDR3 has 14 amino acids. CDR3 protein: CATSVGGRYTEAFF. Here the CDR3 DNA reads TGTGCCACCAGCGTGGGGGGGAGGTACACTGAAGCTTTCTTT.

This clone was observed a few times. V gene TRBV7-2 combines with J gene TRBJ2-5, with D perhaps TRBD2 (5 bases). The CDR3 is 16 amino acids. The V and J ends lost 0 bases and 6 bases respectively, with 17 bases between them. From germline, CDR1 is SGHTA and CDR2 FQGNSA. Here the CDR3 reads CASSLAAGPLGKTQYF. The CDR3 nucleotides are TGTGCCAGCAGCTTAGCGGCGGGTCCATTGGGAAAGACCCAGTACTTC.

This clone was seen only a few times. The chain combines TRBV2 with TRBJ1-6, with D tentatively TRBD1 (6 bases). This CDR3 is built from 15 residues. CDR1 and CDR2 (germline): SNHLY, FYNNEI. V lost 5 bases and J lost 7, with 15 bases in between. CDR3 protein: CASSFQGWGNSPLHF. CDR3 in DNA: TGTGCCAGCAGTTTCCAGGGGTGGGGGAATTCACCCCTCCACTTT.

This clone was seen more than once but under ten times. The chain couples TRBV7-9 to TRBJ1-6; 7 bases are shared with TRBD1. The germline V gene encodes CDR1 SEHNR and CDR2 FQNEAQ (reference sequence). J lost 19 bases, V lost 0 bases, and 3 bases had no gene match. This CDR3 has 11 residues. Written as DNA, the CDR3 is TGTGCCAGCAGCTTAGCCGGGACAGTACACTTT. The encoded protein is CASSLAGTVHF.